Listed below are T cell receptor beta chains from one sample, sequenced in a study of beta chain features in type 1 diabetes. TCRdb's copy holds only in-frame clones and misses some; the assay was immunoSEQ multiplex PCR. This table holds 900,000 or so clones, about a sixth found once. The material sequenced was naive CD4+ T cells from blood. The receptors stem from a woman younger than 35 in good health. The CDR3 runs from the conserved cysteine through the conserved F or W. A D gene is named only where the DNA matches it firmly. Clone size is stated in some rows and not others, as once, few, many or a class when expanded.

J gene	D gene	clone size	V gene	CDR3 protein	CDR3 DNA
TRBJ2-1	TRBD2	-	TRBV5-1	CASSWTGLAGVNEQFF	TGCGCCAGCAGCTGGACGGGACTAGCGGGAGTCAATGAGCAGTTCTTC
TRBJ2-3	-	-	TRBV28	CASSPPTGSRTDTQYF	TGTGCCAGCAGTCCCCCGACGGGGAGTAGGACAGATACGCAGTATTTT
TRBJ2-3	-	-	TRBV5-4	CASSLAVFTDTQYF	TGTGCCAGCAGCTTGGCTGTGTTCACAGATACGCAGTATTTT
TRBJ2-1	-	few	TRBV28	CASTARRDLSNEQFF	TGTGCCAGCACCGCAAGGCGGGATCTTTCCAATGAGCAGTTCTTC
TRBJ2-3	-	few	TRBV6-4	CASSGRTDTQYF	TGTGCCAGCAGTGGTCGCACAGATACGCAGTATTTT
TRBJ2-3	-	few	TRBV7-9	CASSLGGWDPTDTQYF	TGTGCCAGCAGCTTAGGGGGTTGGGACCCAACAGATACGCAGTATTTT
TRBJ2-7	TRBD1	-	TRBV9	CASSVGQTSYEQYF	TGTGCCAGCAGCGTGGGACAGACTTCCTACGAGCAGTACTTC
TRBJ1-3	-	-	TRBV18	CASSLLDSLSGNTIYF	TGTGCCAGCTCACTTCTGGACAGCCTCTCTGGAAACACCATATATTTT
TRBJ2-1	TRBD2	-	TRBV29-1	CSVERGLAFGSEQFF	TGCAGCGTTGAAAGGGGACTAGCGTTCGGTAGTGAGCAGTTCTTC
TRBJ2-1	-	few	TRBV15	CATSRDRVGDEQFF	TGTGCCACCAGCAGAGATCGGGTGGGGGATGAGCAGTTCTTC
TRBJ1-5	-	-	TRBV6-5	CASSYMGGQPQHF	TGTGCCAGCAGTTACATGGGGGGTCAGCCCCAGCATTTT
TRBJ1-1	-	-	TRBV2	CASSGQGTVTEAFF	TGTGCCAGCAGTGGCCAGGGGACCGTCACTGAAGCTTTCTTT
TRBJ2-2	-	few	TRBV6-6	CASSYDSVNTGELFF	TGTGCCAGCAGTTACGATAGCGTGAACACCGGGGAGCTGTTTTTT
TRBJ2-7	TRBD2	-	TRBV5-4	CASSWGGLSSYEQYF	TGTGCCAGCAGCTGGGGGGGACTCTCATCCTACGAGCAGTACTTC
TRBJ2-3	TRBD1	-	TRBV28	CASSTTGADTQYF	TGTGCCAGCAGTACAACAGGGGCAGATACGCAGTATTTT
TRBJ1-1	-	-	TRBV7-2	CASKRDGSGYPQVPAFF	TGTGCCAGCAAGAGGGACGGGTCCGGGTACCCACAAGTCCCCGCTTTCTTT
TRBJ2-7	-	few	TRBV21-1	CASSKVWASGSISSYEQYF	-
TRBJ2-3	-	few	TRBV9	CASSVEQGGDTQYF	TGTGCCAGCAGCGTAGAACAGGGAGGAGATACGCAGTATTTT
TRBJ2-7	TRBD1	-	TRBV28	CASSPGQGYEQYF	TGTGCCAGCAGTCCGGGACAGGGTTACGAGCAGTACTTC
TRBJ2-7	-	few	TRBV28	CASSFGTRYEQYF	TGTGCCAGCAGTTTTGGGACACGCTACGAGCAGTACTTC
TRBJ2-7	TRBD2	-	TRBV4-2	CASSQDWTSGSRNF	TGTGCCAGCAGCCAAGATTGGACTAGCGGGAGCAGGAACTTC
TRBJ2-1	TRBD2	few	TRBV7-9	CASSLTGTSGRFTYNEQFF	TGTGCCAGCAGCTTAACCGGGACTAGCGGGAGATTTACCTACAATGAGCAGTTCTTC
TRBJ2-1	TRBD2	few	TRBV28	CASRPRTSGRHEQFF	TGTGCCAGCAGACCCCGGACTAGCGGGAGGCATGAGCAGTTCTTC
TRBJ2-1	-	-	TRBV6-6	CASNSRGNEQFF	TGTGCCAGCAATTCTAGAGGCAATGAGCAGTTCTTC
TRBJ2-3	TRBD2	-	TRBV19	CASSTPPGTSGRPAVTQYF	TGTGCCAGTAGTACCCCTCCCGGGACTAGCGGGAGGCCCGCCGTTACGCAGTATTTT
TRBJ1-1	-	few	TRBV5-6	CASSTDSYWTEAFF	TGTGCCAGCAGCACGGACAGCTATTGGACTGAAGCTTTCTTT
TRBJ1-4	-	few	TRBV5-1	CASSLGNSEKLFF	TGCGCCAGCAGCTTGGGTAATTCGGAAAAACTGTTTTTT
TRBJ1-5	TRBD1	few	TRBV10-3	CAIGETGGGNQPQHF	TGTGCCATCGGAGAGACAGGGGGAGGAAATCAGCCCCAGCATTTT
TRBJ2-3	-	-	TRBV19	CASTTGRDTDTQYF	TGTGCCAGTACCACTGGACGGGACACAGATACGCAGTATTTT
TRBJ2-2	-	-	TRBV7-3	CASSPMGPNTGELFF	TGTGCCAGCAGCCCCATGGGACCAAACACCGGGGAGCTGTTTTTT
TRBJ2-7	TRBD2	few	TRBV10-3	CAISTSGGYEQYF	TGTGCCATCAGCACTAGCGGGGGCTACGAGCAGTACTTC
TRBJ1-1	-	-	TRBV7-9	CASSLVGVNTEAFF	TGTGCCAGCAGCTTAGTTGGGGTGAACACTGAAGCTTTCTTT
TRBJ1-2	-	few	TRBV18	CASSPPGGNYGYTF	TGTGCCAGCTCACCACCCGGCGGGAACTATGGCTACACCTTC
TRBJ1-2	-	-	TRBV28	CASSDGRNYGYTF	TGTGCCAGCAGTGACGGACGGAACTATGGCTACACCTTC
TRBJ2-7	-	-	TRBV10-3	CAIRQQGEQYF	TGTGCCATCAGACAACAGGGCGAGCAGTACTTC
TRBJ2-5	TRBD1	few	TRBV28	CASTRGLETQYF	TGTGCCAGCACAAGGGGGCTGGAGACCCAGTACTTC
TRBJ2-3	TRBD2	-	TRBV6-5	CASNVAGGGSDTQYF	TGTGCCAGCAATGTAGCGGGAGGGGGATCAGATACGCAGTATTTT
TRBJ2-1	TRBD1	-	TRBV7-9	CASSPARTGGVEQFF	TGTGCCAGCAGTCCCGCGAGGACAGGGGGGGTGGAGCAGTTCTTC
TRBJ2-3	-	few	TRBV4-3	CASSPRTTFGDTQYF	TGCGCCAGCAGCCCGCGGACTACCTTCGGTGATACGCAGTATTTT
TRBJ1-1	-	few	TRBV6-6	CASNQRLNTEAFF	TGTGCCAGCAACCAGCGGTTGAACACTGAAGCTTTCTTT
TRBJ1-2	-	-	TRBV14	CASSPRGFSNYGYTF	TGTGCCAGCAGCCCAAGGGGTTTTTCTAACTATGGCTACACCTTC
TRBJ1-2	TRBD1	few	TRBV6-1	CASSLGQGGDYTF	TGTGCCAGCAGTTTGGGACAGGGGGGCGACTACACCTTC
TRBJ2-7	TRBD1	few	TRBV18	CASSPLARQGSSYEQYF	TGTGCCAGCTCACCACTCGCCCGACAGGGGAGCTCCTACGAGCAGTACTTC
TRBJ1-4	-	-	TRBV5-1	CASSLGWSNEKLFF	TGCGCCAGCAGCTTAGGGTGGTCTAATGAAAAACTGTTTTTT
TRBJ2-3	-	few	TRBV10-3	CAISGPPAADTQYF	TGTGCCATCAGTGGGCCTCCAGCTGCAGATACGCAGTATTTT
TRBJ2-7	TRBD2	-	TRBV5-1	CASSLVGTSGRYEQYF	TGCGCCAGCAGCTTGGTAGGCACTAGCGGGAGATACGAGCAGTACTTC
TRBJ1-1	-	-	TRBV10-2	CASRFGGKAEAFF	TGCGCCAGCAGATTCGGCGGAAAGGCGGAAGCTTTCTTT
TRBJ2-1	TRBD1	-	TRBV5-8	CASLPGQGSYNEQFF	TGTGCCAGCCTCCCGGGACAGGGGTCCTACAATGAGCAGTTCTTC
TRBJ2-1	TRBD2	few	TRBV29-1	CSVRLAGGTYNEQFF	TGCAGCGTTAGGCTAGCGGGGGGAACCTACAATGAGCAGTTCTTC
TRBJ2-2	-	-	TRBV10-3	CAISELQEVGNTGELFF	TGTGCCATCAGTGAGCTCCAGGAAGTGGGAAACACCGGGGAGCTGTTTTTT
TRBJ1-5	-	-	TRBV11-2	CASSLGVDQPQHF	TGTGCCAGCAGCTTAGGGGTAGATCAGCCCCAGCATTTT
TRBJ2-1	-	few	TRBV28	CASTRLPNNEQFF	TGTGCCAGCACCCGACTCCCCAACAATGAGCAGTTCTTC
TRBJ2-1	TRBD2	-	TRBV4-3	CASSPGGRDYNEQFF	TGCGCCAGCAGCCCGGGAGGGCGGGACTACAATGAGCAGTTCTTC
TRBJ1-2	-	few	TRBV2	CASSERRGYGYTF	TGTGCCAGCAGTGAAAGGAGGGGCTATGGCTACACCTTC
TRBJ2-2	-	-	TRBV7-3	CASSAMGWGAGTGELFF	TGTGCCAGCAGCGCCATGGGTTGGGGAGCGGGCACCGGGGAGCTGTTTTTT
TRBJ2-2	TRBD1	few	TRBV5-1	CASSLTGGNTGELFF	TGCGCCAGCAGCTTGACAGGGGGTAACACCGGGGAGCTGTTTTTT
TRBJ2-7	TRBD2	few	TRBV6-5	CASSYSGSGNYEQYF	TGTGCCAGCAGTTACTCGGGTAGCGGGAATTACGAGCAGTACTTC
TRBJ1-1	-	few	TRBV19	CASSIPQYTEAFF	TGTGCCAGTAGTATCCCACAGTACACTGAAGCTTTCTTT
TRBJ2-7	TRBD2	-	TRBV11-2	CASSLDVQGGLEQYF	TGTGCCAGCAGCTTAGATGTCCAGGGAGGGCTCGAGCAGTACTTC